The clone carrying this T cell receptor (beta chain) was found once. Antigen: not known. These data belong to a study of identifying expanded T cells in peripheral blood. Some clones are missing from TCRdb's copy, which holds only in-frame ones; the method was immunoSEQ multiplex PCR. The profile shows 100,000 to 150,000 clones, about four fifths of them singletons. Healthy donors had no documented immune events, such as infections, while sampled. Study-level points and caveats: About 1.2 clones differed between technical replicates, versus around 15 and 18 over time. Two-week clone count variance significantly increased as total template count grew.

The CDR3 totals 18 residues. Per germline, CDR1 SEHNR and CDR2 FQNEAQ (reference sequence). V dropped 5 bases and J dropped 4; count of bases not matched to a gene: 14. The chain joins TRBV7-9 to TRBJ2-6; TRBD1 agrees at 7 bases. Sequencing was carried out using blood. The source is a person aged 18 to 70 in good health. DNA of the CDR3: TGTGCCAGCAGCACGCCCGGCAGGGGGTTTTCGGGGGCCAACGTCCTGACTTTC. Translation: CASSTPGRGFSGANVLTF.